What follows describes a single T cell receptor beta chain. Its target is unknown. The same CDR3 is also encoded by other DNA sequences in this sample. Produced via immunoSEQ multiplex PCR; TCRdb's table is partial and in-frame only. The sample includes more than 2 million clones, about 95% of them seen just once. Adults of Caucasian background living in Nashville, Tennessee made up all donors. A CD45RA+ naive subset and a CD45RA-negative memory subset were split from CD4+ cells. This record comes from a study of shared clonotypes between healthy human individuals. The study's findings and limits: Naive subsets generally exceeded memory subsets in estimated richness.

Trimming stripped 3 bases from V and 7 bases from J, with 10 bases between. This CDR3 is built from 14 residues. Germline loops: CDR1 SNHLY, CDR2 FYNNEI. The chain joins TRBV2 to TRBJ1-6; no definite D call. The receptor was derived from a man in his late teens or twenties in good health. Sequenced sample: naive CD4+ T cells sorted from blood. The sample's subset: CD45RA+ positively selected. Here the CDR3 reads CASSDRGRNSPLHF. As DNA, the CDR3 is TGTGCCAGCAGTGACCGGGGAAGGAATTCACCCCTCCACTTT. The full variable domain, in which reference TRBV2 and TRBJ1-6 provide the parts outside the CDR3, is EPEVTQTPSHQVTQMGQEVILRCVPISNHLYFYWYRQILGQKVEFLVSFYNNEISEKSEIFDDQFSVERPDGSNFTLKIRSTKLEDSAMYFCASSDRGRNSPLHFGNGTRLTVT.